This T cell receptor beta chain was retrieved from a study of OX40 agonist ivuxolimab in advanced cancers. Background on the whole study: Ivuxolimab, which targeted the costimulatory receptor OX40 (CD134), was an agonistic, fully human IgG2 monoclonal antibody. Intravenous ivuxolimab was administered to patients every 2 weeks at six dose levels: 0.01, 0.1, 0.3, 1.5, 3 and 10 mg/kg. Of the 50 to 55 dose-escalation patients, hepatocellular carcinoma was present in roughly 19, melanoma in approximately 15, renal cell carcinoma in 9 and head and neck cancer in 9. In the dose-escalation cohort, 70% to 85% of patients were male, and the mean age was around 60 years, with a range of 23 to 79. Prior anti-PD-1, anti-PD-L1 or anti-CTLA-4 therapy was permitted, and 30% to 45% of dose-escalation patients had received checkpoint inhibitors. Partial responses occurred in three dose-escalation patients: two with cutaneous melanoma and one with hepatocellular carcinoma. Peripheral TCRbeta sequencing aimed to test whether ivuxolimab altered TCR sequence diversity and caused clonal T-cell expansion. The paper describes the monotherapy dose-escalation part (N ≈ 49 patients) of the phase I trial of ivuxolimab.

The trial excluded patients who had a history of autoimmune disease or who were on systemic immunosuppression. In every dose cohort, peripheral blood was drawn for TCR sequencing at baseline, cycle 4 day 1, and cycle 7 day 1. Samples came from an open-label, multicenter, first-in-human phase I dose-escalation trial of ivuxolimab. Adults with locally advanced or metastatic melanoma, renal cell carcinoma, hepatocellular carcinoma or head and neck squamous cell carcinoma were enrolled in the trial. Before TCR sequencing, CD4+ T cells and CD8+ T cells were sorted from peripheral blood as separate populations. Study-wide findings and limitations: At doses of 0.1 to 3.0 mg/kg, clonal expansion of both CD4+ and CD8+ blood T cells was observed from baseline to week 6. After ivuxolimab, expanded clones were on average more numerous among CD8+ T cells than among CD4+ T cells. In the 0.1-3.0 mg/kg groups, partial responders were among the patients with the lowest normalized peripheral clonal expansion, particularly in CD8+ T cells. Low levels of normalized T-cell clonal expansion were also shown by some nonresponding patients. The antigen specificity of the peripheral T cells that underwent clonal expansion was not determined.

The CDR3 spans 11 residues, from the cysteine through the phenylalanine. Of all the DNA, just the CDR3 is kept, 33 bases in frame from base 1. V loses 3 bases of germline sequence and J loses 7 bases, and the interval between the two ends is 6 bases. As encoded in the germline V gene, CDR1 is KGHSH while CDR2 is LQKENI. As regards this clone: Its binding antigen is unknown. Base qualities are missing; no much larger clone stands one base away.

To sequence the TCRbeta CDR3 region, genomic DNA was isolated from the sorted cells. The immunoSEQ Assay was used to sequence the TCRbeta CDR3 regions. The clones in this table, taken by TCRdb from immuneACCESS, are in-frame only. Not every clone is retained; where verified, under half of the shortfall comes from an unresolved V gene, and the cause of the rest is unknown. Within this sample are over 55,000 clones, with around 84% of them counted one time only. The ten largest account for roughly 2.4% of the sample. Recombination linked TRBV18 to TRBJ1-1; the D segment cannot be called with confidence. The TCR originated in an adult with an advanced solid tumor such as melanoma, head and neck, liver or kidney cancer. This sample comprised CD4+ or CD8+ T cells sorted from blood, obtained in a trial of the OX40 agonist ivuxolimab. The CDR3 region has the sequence CASSPNDEAFF. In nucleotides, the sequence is TGTGCCAGCTCACCGAACGATGAAGCTTTCTTT.